Below, 2 T cell receptor beta chains from the same sample are listed, as sequenced in a study of shared clonotypes between healthy human individuals. Data came from immunoSEQ multiplex PCR; TCRdb stores just in-frame clones and leaves some out. The sample includes 1,400,000 or so clones, 98% seen only once; the top ten take under 0.45%. Material for sequencing was naive CD4+ T cells sorted from blood. Stated subset: CD45RA+ positively selected. These receptors all stem from a man aged 25-45 years in good health.

The chain recombines TRBV5-4 with TRBJ1-5; D ambiguous. Germline CDR1 SGHNT, CDR2 YYREEE (reference sequence). The CDR3 runs to 12 residues. Trimming removed 1 base at V and 7 bases at J, with 6 bases between. The CDR3 is CASSLWGQPQHF. The CDR3 DNA reads TGTGCCAGCAGCTTGTGGGGACAGCCCCAGCATTTT.

The chain carries TRBV14 and TRBJ1-4; D uncertain. Per germline, CDR1 SGHDN and CDR2 FVKESK. The CDR3 is made up of 18 amino acids. V was pared by 0 bases and J by 8 bases, with 22 bases between. This CDR3 reads CASSQDYAGFRRKEKLFF. The CDR3 DNA follows: TGTGCCAGCAGCCAAGATTATGCTGGTTTTCGCAGGAAGGAAAAACTGTTTTTT.